These 32 T cell receptor beta chains were all obtained from the same sample, sequenced in a study of cytotoxic CD8 clonotypes in ibrutinib-treated CLL. Measured with immunoSEQ multiplex PCR; TCRdb has only the in-frame clones, and not every one. The profile shows 200,000 to 250,000 clones, 75% to 85% of them singletons. The specimen was PBMCs, collected after 12 months of ibrutinib treatment. The receptor source for this set is a human donor with chronic lymphocytic leukemia.

The rearrangement links TRBV6-1 to TRBJ2-7, with D unresolved. CDR1 is MNHNS and CDR2 is SASEGT in the germline V gene. V was shortened by 4 bases and J by 1 base, with 8 bases between the two germline ends. This CDR3 has 13 residues. The CDR3, as DNA: TGTGCCAGCAGTGGGCCCCTTTCCTACGAGCAGTACTTC. Residues: CASSGPLSYEQYF.

V is TRBV28 and J is TRBJ2-7; D might be TRBD2 (7 bases). CDR1 and CDR2 (germline): MDHEN, SYDVKM. There are 15 residues in the CDR3. Between the trimmed V and J ends, which lost 2 bases and 0 bases, there was a span of 11 bases. The CDR3 nucleotides are TGTGCCAGCAGTTTACGGGGGGCGAGCTCCTACGAGCAGTACTTC. It codes for CASSLRGASSYEQYF.

This chain uses TRBV29-1 with TRBJ1-2; D may be TRBD1 (6 bases). The CDR3 runs 12 residues. Looked up from germline, CDR1 is SQVTM and CDR2 is ANQGSEA. The V end lost 6 bases, the J end lost 0 bases, and 8 bases lay between the germline ends. The CDR3 nucleotides read TGCAGCGTGGGGGGCTCTAACTATGGCTACACCTTC. The encoded protein is CSVGGSNYGYTF.

The CDR3 DNA sequence: TGTGCCACCTGGACTAGCGGTCCAGCGGATGAGCAGTTCTTC. Its protein product is CATWTSGPADEQFF. V usage is TRBV7-9 and J usage is TRBJ2-1, with 10 bases identical to TRBD2. From germline, CDR1 is SEHNR and CDR2 FQNEAQ (reference sequence). The V and J ends lost 10 bases and 8 bases, in that order; junction bases with no gene match: 11. There are 14 residues in the CDR3.

The chain combines TRBV4-1 with TRBJ2-3; D is uncertain. Germline-derived CDR1 and CDR2 are MGHRA and YSYEKL. With 5 bases removed from V and 0 bases from J, the gap between germline ends came to 15 bases. The CDR3 sequence is 16 residues long. The CDR3 loop is CASSFLLRGSTDTQYF. CDR3 DNA sequence: TGCGCCAGCAGCTTTCTCCTTCGAGGAAGCACAGATACGCAGTATTTT.

V gene TRBV29-1 combines with J gene TRBJ1-4; D unclear. V lost 6 bases and J 1 base, leaving 9 bases between the germline ends. The CDR3 sequence is 13 residues long. Germline assignment: CDR1 SQVTM and CDR2 ANQGSEA. This CDR3 is CSVLIGTNEKLFF. For the CDR3, the DNA is TGCAGCGTACTGATAGGAACTAATGAAAAACTGTTTTTT. Combining the CDR3 with reference TRBV29-1 and TRBJ1-4 gives the whole variable domain SAVISQKPSRDICQRGTSLTIQCQVDSQVTMMFWYRQQPGQSLTLIATANQGSEATYESGFVIDKFPISRPNLTFSTLTVSNMSPEDSSIYLCSVLIGTNEKLFFGSGTQLSVL.

The chain combines TRBV2 with TRBJ2-5, with TRBD1 matching over 7 bases. The V segment lost 6 bases and the J segment 2 bases; nucleotides outside the gene matches: 12. The CDR3 is 16 residues long. Germline V gives CDR1 SNHLY, CDR2 FYNNEI. The CDR3, as DNA: TGTGCCAGCAGAGGGACCGGGACAGCTTATCAAGAGACCCAGTACTTC. It translates to CASRGTGTAYQETQYF. Full variable domain (remainder filled in from reference TRBV2 and TRBJ2-5): EPEVTQTPSHQVTQMGQEVILRCVPISNHLYFYWYRQILGQKVEFLVSFYNNEISEKSEIFDDQFSVERPDGSNFTLKIRSTKLEDSAMYFCASRGTGTAYQETQYFGPGTRLLVL.

The genes are TRBV5-1 and TRBJ2-7; D may correspond to TRBD1 or TRBD2 (6 bases each). Germline V gene data show CDR1 as SGHRS and CDR2 as YFSETQ. This CDR3 contains 13 residues. V was cut by 2 bases and J by 5 bases, with 11 bases left in between. The CDR3 loop reads CASSFGGLNEQYF. The CDR3 coding sequence is TGCGCCAGCAGCTTTGGGGGGCTTAACGAGCAGTACTTC.

V usage is TRBV4-2 and J usage is TRBJ2-5, with D possibly being TRBD2 (6 bases). The germline V gene encodes CDR1 LGHNA and CDR2 YNFKEQ. Between the trimmed V and J ends, which lost 2 bases and 2 bases, there was a span of 9 bases. This CDR3 contains 14 residues. The CDR3 DNA follows: TGTGCCAGCAGCCAACGGGGGACTCAAGAGACCCAGTACTTC. Translated: CASSQRGTQETQYF.

A single count supports this clone. The chain carries TRBV18 and TRBJ2-5; D is unclear. The CDR3 is 13 residues long. V lost 3 bases and J 5 bases, leaving 10 bases between the germline ends. Germline V lookup: CDR1 KGHSH, CDR2 LQKENI. This CDR3 is CASSPPSEETQYF. In DNA form, the CDR3 reads TGTGCCAGCTCACCGCCCTCCGAGGAGACCCAGTACTTC. Complete variable domain (other parts from reference TRBV18 and TRBJ2-5): NAGVMQNPRHLVRRRGQEARLRCSPMKGHSHVYWYRQLPEEGLKFMVYLQKENIIDESGMPKERFSAEFPKEGPSILRIQQVVRGDSAAYFCASSPPSEETQYFGPGTRLLVL.

Worth noting for this clone: Its ends do not fully match the called genes, so a read error is possible. J is TRBJ2-7 and V is TRBV7-2; 12 nucleotides align to TRBD2. The CDR3 contains 13 residues. Germline CDR1 and CDR2: SGHTA and FQGNSA. CDR3 DNA sequence: TGTGCCAGCAGCCCCCGACTAGCGGGGGAGGTAGTATTC. Its translation: CASSPRLAGEVVF.

The chain is built from TRBV6-5 and TRBJ2-2, with D hard to call. Trimming pared 2 bases from V and 5 bases from J, leaving 12 bases between. This CDR3 contains 15 residues. CDR1 MNHEY and CDR2 SVGAGI come from the germline V gene. In DNA, the CDR3 is TGTGCCAGCAGTTACGCAGTTTCAGCTACCGGGGAGCTGTTTTTT. As protein: CASSYAVSATGELFF.

The chain is built from TRBV9 and TRBJ2-1; 13 bases map to TRBD2. The CDR3 sequence is 18 residues long. CDR1 SGDLS and CDR2 YYNGEE come from the germline V gene. After removal of 0 bases from V and 6 bases from J, the junction contained 9 bases not matched to a gene. CDR3 coding DNA: TGTGCCAGCAGCGTAGTTCCCTCCGGGACTAGCGGGATCAATGAGCAGTTCTTC. Translation: CASSVVPSGTSGINEQFF.

The J gene is TRBJ2-1, the V gene TRBV9; TRBD2 aligns across 10 bases. The CDR3 is made up of 19 amino acids. With 0 bases clipped from V and 8 bases from J, the junction kept 17 bases outside the gene matches. Germline loops: CDR1 SGDLS, CDR2 YYNGEE. CDR3: CASSVGLGSGLAGVDEQFF. In DNA form, the CDR3 reads TGTGCCAGCAGCGTAGGTCTTGGTAGTGGTCTAGCGGGGGTGGATGAGCAGTTCTTC.

The rearrangement links TRBV28 to TRBJ2-3; 11 positions match TRBD1. From germline, CDR1 is MDHEN and CDR2 SYDVKM. V was pared by 6 bases and J by 4 bases, with 6 bases of the junction left unmatched. This CDR3 is 15 amino acids long. The CDR3 DNA sequence: TGTGCCAGCAGATTGAGGACAGGGGGCTCAGATACGCAGTATTTT. It translates to CASRLRTGGSDTQYF.

The chain recombines TRBV4-2 with TRBJ2-5; 8 nucleotides align to TRBD2. The CDR3 length is 17 residues. The V gene end was trimmed by 0 bases and the J gene end by 1 base; junction bases not matched to a gene: 7. Germline V lookup: CDR1 LGHNA, CDR2 YNFKEQ. Here the CDR3 reads CASSQDGGGGFQETQYF. The CDR3 DNA sequence: TGTGCCAGCAGCCAAGATGGGGGCGGGGGGTTCCAAGAGACCCAGTACTTC.

Comment on this clone: A much larger clone sits a single nucleotide away, making a read error possible. The J gene is TRBJ2-1, the V gene TRBV11-2; D unresolved. The germline gives CDR1 SGHAT, CDR2 FQNNGV. This CDR3 contains 13 residues. V was cut by 5 bases and J by 5 bases, with 10 bases left in between. The CDR3 here is CASSPLGHNEQFF. The CDR3 nucleotides read TGTGCCAGCAGCCCTCTTGGGCACAATGAGCAGTTCTTC.

The chain is built from TRBV6-1 and TRBJ2-6; 9 bases are a match to TRBD2. The CDR3 consists of 17 residues. The V segment lost 4 bases and the J segment 0 bases; nucleotides outside the gene matches: 4. Germline CDR1 reads MNHNS; CDR2 reads SASEGT. The CDR3 region is CASSGLAVISGANVLTF. The CDR3 nucleotides read TGTGCCAGCAGTGGACTAGCGGTAATCTCTGGGGCCAACGTCCTGACTTTC.

The chain combines TRBV19 with TRBJ2-3; no firm D call. The CDR3 contains 15 residues. Between the trimmed V and J ends, which lost 8 bases and 4 bases, there was a span of 19 bases. Germline V gene lookup returns CDR1 LNHDA and CDR2 SQIVND (reference sequence). The CDR3 loop reads CASLNPAGSSDTQYF. The CDR3, as DNA: TGTGCCAGTCTCAACCCGGCAGGTTCCTCAGATACGCAGTATTTT. Together with reference TRBV19 and TRBJ2-3, the CDR3 gives the full variable domain: DGGITQSPKYLFRKEGQNVTLSCEQNLNHDAMYWYRQDPGQGLRLIYYSQIVNDFQKGDIAEGYSVSREKKESFPLTVTSAQKNPTAFYLCASLNPAGSSDTQYFGPGTRLTVL.

This clone was counted once. The junction does not match germline at one end; this may be a read error. The CDR3 region is CASSLSGADYGCTF. As DNA, the CDR3 is TGTGCCAGCAGTTTATCAGGGGCGGACTATGGCTGCACCTTC. The chain recombines TRBV28 with TRBJ1-2; D is perhaps TRBD1 (6 bases). There are 14 residues in the CDR3. From germline, CDR1 is MDHEN and CDR2 SYDVKM.

The chain is built from TRBV5-1 and TRBJ2-3; 9 bases fit TRBD1. CDR3 length equals 15 residues. The germline V gene encodes CDR1 SGHRS and CDR2 YFSETQ. The trim removed 4 bases at V and 6 bases at J, leaving 9 bases unmatched. CDR3 protein: CASSTGGQGPDTQYF. The CDR3 DNA sequence: TGCGCCAGCAGCACCGGTGGACAGGGGCCCGATACGCAGTATTTT.

The chain carries TRBV30 and TRBJ1-5; the match to TRBD1 covers 8 bases. The CDR3 is made up of 14 amino acids. The V gene end was trimmed by 0 bases and the J gene end by 2 bases; junction bases not matched to a gene: 0. CDR1 and CDR2 (germline): GTSNPN, SVGIG (reference sequence). As DNA, the CDR3 is TGTGCCTGGAGTGTGGGACAGGGCAATCAGCCCCAGCATTTT. This gives the protein CAWSVGQGNQPQHF.

V usage is TRBV7-9 and J usage is TRBJ2-1; 14 positions agree with TRBD2. Germline CDR1 is SEHNR and CDR2 is FQNEAQ (reference sequence). The CDR3 length is 16 residues. V lost 5 bases to trimming and J lost 10 bases; unmatched junction nucleotides: 10. The CDR3 here is CASSLGLAGGWGEQFF. In DNA, the CDR3 is TGTGCCAGCAGCCTCGGACTAGCGGGAGGTTGGGGGGAGCAGTTCTTC.

V gene TRBV28 combines with J gene TRBJ2-7; TRBD2 matches 7 bases. With V trimmed by 5 bases and J by 2 bases, 0 bases remained unmatched. Germline assignment: CDR1 MDHEN and CDR2 SYDVKM. The CDR3 has 12 residues. CDR3 DNA: TGTGCCAGCAGTCTAGCGGCCTACGAGCAGTACTTC. As protein: CASSLAAYEQYF.

The chain couples TRBV10-2 to TRBJ2-2, with D possibly matching TRBD2 (7 bases). Germline values: CDR1 WSHSY, CDR2 SAAADI. The CDR3 spans 14 residues. Trimming shortened V by 6 bases and J by 1 base, and 9 bases separated the two germline ends. CDR3 nucleotides: TGCGCCAGCAGAGCGGGACAGAACACCGGGGAGCTGTTTTTT. It specifies CASRAGQNTGELFF.

The chain has TRBV5-1 and TRBJ2-1; 12 bases map to TRBD2. The V gene's germline CDR1 is SGHRS and CDR2 YFSETQ. The CDR3 contains 18 residues. Trimming cost V 4 bases and J 8 bases; bases outside gene matches: 16. The CDR3 sequence: CASSPGTSGSYKRDEQFF. Written as DNA, the CDR3 is TGCGCCAGCAGCCCTGGGACTAGCGGGTCCTATAAAAGGGATGAGCAGTTCTTC.

This clone was detected many times. This chain uses TRBV30 with TRBJ2-7; D is perhaps TRBD2 (6 bases). This CDR3 contains 13 residues. The germline V gene encodes CDR1 GTSNPN and CDR2 SVGIG (reference sequence). Trimming pared 6 bases from V and 6 bases from J, leaving 18 bases between. The CDR3 DNA reads as TGTGCCTGTCTACGGGGGATGGAGGTCGAGCAGTACTTC. As protein: CACLRGMEVEQYF. The complete variable domain, with remaining parts taken from reference TRBV30 and TRBJ2-7, reads SQTIHQWPATLVQPVGSPLSLECTVEGTSNPNLYWYRQAAGRGLQLLFYSVGIGQISSEVPQNLSASRPQDRQFILSSKKLLLSDSGFYLCACLRGMEVEQYFGPGTRLTVT.

Remarks on this clone: This may be a read error: a much more frequent sequence differs by one nucleotide. This sequence joins TRBV4-2 and TRBJ2-7; D possibly corresponds to TRBD1 (5 bases). Germline V CDR1 and CDR2: LGHNA, YNFKEQ. The length of the CDR3 is 18 residues. The CDR3 reads CAGSQGWPTDSLSYEQYF. DNA for the CDR3: TGTGCCGGCAGCCAAGGGTGGCCAACTGACAGTCTCTCCTACGAGCAGTACTTC.

Remarks on this clone: One end of the junction varies from germline; a read error may be responsible. The chain has TRBV18 and TRBJ2-7; a possible D gene is TRBD2 (6 bases). Germline CDR1 reads KGHSH; CDR2 reads LQKENI. The CDR3 spans 14 residues. The DNA of the CDR3 is TGTGCCAGCTCACTCTTTGCGGGGTCCTCCGAGCAGTACTTC. Protein sequence: CASSLFAGSSEQYF.

This clone was recorded only once. The CDR3 coding sequence is TGTGCCTGGAGTGTAAAACTAGTCGACAATGAGCAGTTCTTC. Protein: CAWSVKLVDNEQFF. The J gene is TRBJ2-1, the V gene TRBV30; tentative D call: TRBD2 (5 bases). Germline lookup yields CDR1 GTSNPN and CDR2 SVGIG (reference sequence). The CDR3 length is 14 residues. V lost 0 bases, J lost 5 bases, and 11 bases lay in between. Combining the CDR3 with reference TRBV30 and TRBJ2-1 gives the whole variable domain SQTIHQWPATLVQPVGSPLSLECTVEGTSNPNLYWYRQAAGRGLQLLFYSVGIGQISSEVPQNLSASRPQDRQFILSSKKLLLSDSGFYLCAWSVKLVDNEQFFGPGTRLTVL.

The chain couples TRBV30 to TRBJ1-2, with D possibly being TRBD1 (6 bases). Germline values: CDR1 GTSNPN, CDR2 SVGIG (reference sequence). The CDR3 is 14 residues long. Trimming shortened V by 3 bases and J by 5 bases, and 16 bases separated the two germline ends. CDR3 DNA sequence: TGTGCCTGGAGCTTTGGGGGCGCCCTTTATGGCTACACCTTC. Residues: CAWSFGGALYGYTF.

This clone was detected once. The chain has TRBV12-5 and TRBJ1-2; 9 positions agree with TRBD1. Germline V gene lookup returns CDR1 LGHNT and CDR2 FRNRAP. J was trimmed by 0 bases and V by 1 base; bases with no gene match: 6. The CDR3 is made up of 17 amino acids. The CDR3: CASGLATGGRANYGYTF. CDR3 sequence (DNA): TGTGCTAGTGGTTTGGCCACAGGGGGCAGGGCTAACTATGGCTACACCTTC.